This TCR beta chain was observed in a study of T cell responses to AZD1222 COVID-19 vaccine. The CDR3 is 13 residues long. V lost 3 bases, J lost 0 bases, and 5 bases lay in between. Per the germline V gene, CDR1 is MRHNA and CDR2 is SNTAGT. TCRdb's copy holds only in-frame clones and misses some; the assay was immunoSEQ multiplex PCR. The table has about 160,000 clones, approximately 94% seen once. The TCR comes from an adult who received the AZD1222 COVID-19 vaccine. The gene calls are TRBV6-4 and TRBJ1-1; D remains unclear. The sequencing used peripheral blood, collected 28 days after the second AZD1222 dose. Here the CDR3 DNA reads TGTGCCAGCAGTGAGTGGGTGAACACTGAAGCTTTCTTT. This encodes CASSEWVNTEAFF.